This is a list of T cell receptor beta chains from one sample in a study of CD4 T cells in relation to SARS-CoV-2 and coronaviruses. Assay: immunoSEQ multiplex PCR; the TCRdb copy retains only in-frame clones and omits some. The table lists about 59,000 clones, 86% of them singletons. Sample: memory CD4+ T cells from PBMCs. The source of these receptors is a human donor in good health. The CDR3 runs from the conserved cysteine through the conserved F or W. Fields, in order: D gene, V gene, J gene, clone size, CDR3 protein, CDR3 DNA. A D gene is named only where the DNA matches it firmly. The size of a clone is reported for some rows only, either as once, few or many, or as a class for expanded clones.

NA	TRBV6-1	TRBJ2-1	NA	CASSEAYEQFF	TGTGCCAGCAGTGAAGCCTATGAGCAGTTCTTC
TRBD1	TRBV6-6	TRBJ1-1	few	CASKGQGAINEAFF	TGTGCCAGCAAGGGACAGGGGGCAATTAATGAAGCTTTCTTT
NA	TRBV6-5	TRBJ2-1	NA	CASSYSWLSTYNEQFF	TGTGCCAGCAGTTACTCATGGCTGTCGACCTACAATGAGCAGTTCTTC
NA	TRBV5-1	TRBJ1-1	NA	CASSFSLGVSTEAFF	TGCGCCAGCAGCTTCAGTCTGGGGGTTTCCACTGAAGCTTTCTTT
TRBD2	TRBV2	TRBJ2-5	once	CASSERASGSLGSVETQYF	TGTGCCAGCAGTGAAAGGGCTAGCGGGAGCCTTGGGTCGGTTGAGACCCAGTACTTC
NA	TRBV7-9	TRBJ1-3	NA	CASSPETRTSGNTIYF	TGTGCCAGCAGCCCCGAAACCCGGACAAGTGGAAACACCATATATTTT
TRBD2	TRBV7-2	TRBJ2-3	NA	CASSLKKLAGTDTQYF	TGTGCCAGCAGCTTAAAAAAACTAGCGGGCACAGATACGCAGTATTTT
TRBD2	TRBV5-1	TRBJ2-7	NA	CASSSTSGVYYEQYF	TGCGCCAGCAGCTCGACTAGCGGGGTCTACTACGAGCAGTACTTC
NA	TRBV7-3	TRBJ2-3	NA	CASSQSGLYTDTQYF	TGTGCCAGCAGCCAGTCGGGTCTATACACAGATACGCAGTATTTT
TRBD1	TRBV28	TRBJ1-5	few	CASTPGGARGNQPQHF	TGTGCCAGCACCCCAGGGGGGGCACGCGGCAATCAGCCCCAGCATTTT
NA	TRBV27	TRBJ2-5	NA	CASSLRPKETQYF	TGTGCCAGCAGTCTTCGACCCAAGGAGACCCAGTACTTC
TRBD1	TRBV5-1	TRBJ2-7	NA	CASRAGGQGTNEQYF	TGCGCCAGCAGGGCTGGGGGACAGGGGACCAACGAGCAGTACTTC
NA	TRBV11-2	TRBJ1-5	few	CASSRQGNQPQHF	TGTGCCAGCAGCCGTCAGGGGAATCAGCCCCAGCATTTT
NA	TRBV7-9	TRBJ2-1	NA	CASSLTATRYNEQFF	TGTGCCAGCAGCTTGACTGCGACTCGCTACAATGAGCAGTTCTTC
TRBD1	TRBV6-6	TRBJ2-3	NA	CASSPGGKIPDTQYF	TGTGCCAGCAGTCCAGGGGGCAAAATTCCAGATACGCAGTATTTT
NA	TRBV9	TRBJ2-3	NA	CASSVDVRSTDTQYF	TGTGCCAGCAGCGTAGATGTCAGGAGCACAGATACGCAGTATTTT
NA	TRBV10-3	TRBJ2-7	NA	CAISGGYEQYF	TGTGCCATCAGCGGGGGCTACGAGCAGTACTTC
NA	TRBV28	TRBJ2-3	few	CASSRNYGSQYF	TGTGCCAGCAGCCGCAACTACGGATCTCAGTATTTT
NA	TRBV5-1	TRBJ2-5	NA	CASSPGVRETQYF	TGCGCCAGCAGCCCCGGAGTGCGGGAGACCCAGTACTTC
NA	TRBV28	TRBJ1-4	NA	CASSSPNEKLFF	TGTGCCAGCAGTTCCCCTAATGAAAAACTGTTTTTT
NA	TRBV11-2	TRBJ2-7	once	CASCSAPAQPPYEQYF	TGTGCCAGCTGCTCGGCCCCCGCGCAGCCCCCCTACGAGCAGTACTTC
NA	TRBV19	TRBJ1-3	NA	CASNTGAGNTIYF	TGTGCCAGTAATACAGGAGCTGGAAACACCATATATTTT
NA	TRBV5-1	TRBJ2-2	NA	CAGRVAGPNTGELFF	TGCGCCGGTAGGGTGGCGGGACCAAACACCGGGGAGCTGTTTTTT
NA	TRBV5-1	TRBJ1-2	NA	CASSPGTEYGYTF	TGCGCCAGCAGCCCCGGGACTGAGTATGGCTACACCTTC
TRBD2	TRBV6-5	TRBJ2-2	NA	CASGREARGTGELFF	TGTGCCAGTGGGCGGGAGGCCCGGGGCACCGGGGAGCTGTTTTTT
NA	TRBV19	TRBJ2-1	NA	CASSMNGRGPYRNEQFF	TGTGCCAGTAGTATGAACGGGAGGGGGCCTTATCGCAATGAGCAGTTCTTC
NA	TRBV10-3	TRBJ1-5	NA	CAISESSNQPQHF	TGTGCCATCAGTGAGTCTAGCAATCAGCCCCAGCATTTT
TRBD1	TRBV24-1	TRBJ1-2	NA	CATSEPGTGDYGYTF	TGTGCCACCAGTGAACCCGGGACAGGGGACTATGGCTACACCTTC
TRBD1	TRBV9	TRBJ2-1	NA	CASTKEEWAGGGNEQFF	TGTGCCAGCACCAAAGAGGAGTGGGCAGGGGGTGGTAATGAGCAGTTCTTC
NA	TRBV19	TRBJ1-5	NA	CASSIGPKEPQHF	TGTGCCAGTAGTATAGGCCCCAAGGAGCCCCAGCATTTT
NA	TRBV20-1	TRBJ1-1	NA	CSASIGSNTEAFF	TGCAGTGCTAGTATAGGCAGTAACACTGAAGCTTTCTTT
NA	TRBV28	TRBJ1-1	NA	CASSSRHEAFF	TGTGCCAGCAGTTCAAGACATGAAGCTTTCTTT
NA	TRBV28	TRBJ2-7	NA	CASRGAGPYEQYF	TGTGCCAGCAGAGGAGCGGGCCCCTACGAGCAGTACTTC
NA	TRBV28	TRBJ1-5	once	CASSFRDTRNQPQHF	TGTGCCAGCAGCTTTAGGGACACTCGAAATCAGCCCCAGCATTTT
TRBD1	TRBV18	TRBJ2-5	NA	CASSRGVLTGINREETQYF	TGTGCCAGCTCACGAGGCGTCCTGACAGGGATCAACCGTGAAGAGACCCAGTACTTC
NA	TRBV18	TRBJ2-7	NA	CASSPSDREQYF	TGTGCCAGCTCACCCTCCGACCGGGAGCAGTACTTC
TRBD1	TRBV10-1	TRBJ2-5	NA	CASSESNRGRETQYF	TGCGCCAGCAGTGAGTCGAACAGGGGCAGGGAGACCCAGTACTTC
TRBD2	TRBV28	TRBJ2-7	NA	CASSSSGGRGEQYF	TGTGCCAGCAGTTCCAGCGGGGGTCGAGGCGAGCAGTACTTC
NA	TRBV6-5	TRBJ2-2	NA	CASSYSGLLGTGELFF	TGTGCCAGCAGTTACTCGGGACTGCTCGGCACCGGGGAGCTGTTTTTT
NA	TRBV27	TRBJ2-3	NA	CASSLFFSGTIDTQYF	TGTGCCAGCAGTTTATTCTTTAGCGGAACCATAGATACGCAGTATTTT
TRBD1	TRBV5-1	TRBJ2-7	NA	CASSVTGGEQYF	TGCGCCAGCAGCGTGACAGGGGGCGAGCAGTACTTC
NA	TRBV11-2	TRBJ2-7	NA	CASSLSQGYYEQYF	TGTGCCAGCAGCTTAAGCCAGGGATACTACGAGCAGTACTTC
NA	TRBV6-4	TRBJ2-3	NA	CASSDLGREADTQYF	TGTGCCAGCAGTGACTTAGGACGTGAAGCAGATACGCAGTATTTT
NA	TRBV30	TRBJ2-2	medium-sized	CAWSVHTGELFF	TGTGCCTGGAGTGTTCATACCGGGGAGCTGTTTTTT
TRBD1	TRBV9	TRBJ1-6	NA	CASSVGGQGTSPLHF	TGTGCCAGCAGCGTAGGGGGACAGGGGACTTCACCCCTCCACTTT
TRBD2	TRBV11-2	TRBJ2-1	NA	CASSSGLAGVNNEQFF	TGTGCCAGCAGCTCCGGACTAGCGGGGGTCAACAATGAGCAGTTCTTC
NA	TRBV7-9	TRBJ1-3	NA	CASSLAGRFRSGNTIYF	TGTGCCAGCAGCTTAGCGGGTCGGTTCCGCTCTGGAAACACCATATATTTT
NA	TRBV7-2	TRBJ2-2	NA	CASSLAGTGELFF	TGTGCCAGCAGCTTAGCGGGCACCGGGGAGCTGTTTTTT
TRBD1	TRBV18	TRBJ1-2	NA	CASSRQGQGPYGYTF	TGTGCCAGCTCACGACAGGGACAGGGCCCCTATGGCTACACCTTC
NA	TRBV27	TRBJ2-3	NA	CASSGDTDTQYF	TGTGCCAGCAGCGGGGACACAGATACGCAGTATTTT